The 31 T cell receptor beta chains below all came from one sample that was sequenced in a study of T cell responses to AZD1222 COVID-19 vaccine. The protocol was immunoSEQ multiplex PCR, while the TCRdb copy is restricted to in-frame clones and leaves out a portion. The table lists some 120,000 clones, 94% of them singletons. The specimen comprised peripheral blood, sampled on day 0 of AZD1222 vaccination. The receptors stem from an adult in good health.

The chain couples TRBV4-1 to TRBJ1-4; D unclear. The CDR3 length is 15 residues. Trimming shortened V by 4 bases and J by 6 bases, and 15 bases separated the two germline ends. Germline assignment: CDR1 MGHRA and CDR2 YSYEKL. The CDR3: CASSLGSQRYEKLFF. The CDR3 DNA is TGCGCCAGCAGCCTCGGGTCCCAGCGCTATGAAAAACTGTTTTTT.

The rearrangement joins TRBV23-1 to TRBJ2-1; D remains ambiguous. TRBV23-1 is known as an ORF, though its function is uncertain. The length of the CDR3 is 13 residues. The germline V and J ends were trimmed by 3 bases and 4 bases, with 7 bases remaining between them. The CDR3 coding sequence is TGCGCCAGCAGTCAGTGTACTTACAATGAGCAGTTCTTC. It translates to CASSQCTYNEQFF.

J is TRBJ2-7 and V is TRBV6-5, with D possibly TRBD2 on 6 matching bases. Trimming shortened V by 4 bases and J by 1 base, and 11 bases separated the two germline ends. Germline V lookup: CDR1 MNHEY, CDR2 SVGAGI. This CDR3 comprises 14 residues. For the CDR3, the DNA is TGTGCCAGCAGTTCCACGGGACTTTCCTACGAGCAGTACTTC. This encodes CASSSTGLSYEQYF.

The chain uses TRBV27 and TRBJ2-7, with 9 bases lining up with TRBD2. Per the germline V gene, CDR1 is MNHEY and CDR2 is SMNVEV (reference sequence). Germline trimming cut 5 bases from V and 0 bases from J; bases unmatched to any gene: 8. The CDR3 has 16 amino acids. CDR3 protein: CASSPSSGTPSYEQYF. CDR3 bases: TGTGCCAGCAGTCCCTCTAGCGGGACACCCTCCTACGAGCAGTACTTC.

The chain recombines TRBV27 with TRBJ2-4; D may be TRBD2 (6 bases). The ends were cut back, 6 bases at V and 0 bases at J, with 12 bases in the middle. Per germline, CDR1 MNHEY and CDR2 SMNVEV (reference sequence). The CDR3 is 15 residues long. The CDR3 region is CASRAGGTAKNIQYF. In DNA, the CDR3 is TGTGCCAGCAGAGCGGGCGGCACAGCCAAAAACATTCAGTACTTC.

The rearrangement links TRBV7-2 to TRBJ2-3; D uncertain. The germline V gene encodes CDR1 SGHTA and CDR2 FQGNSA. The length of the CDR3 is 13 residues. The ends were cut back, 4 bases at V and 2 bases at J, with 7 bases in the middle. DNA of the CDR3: TGTGCCAGCAGCTCCTCAACCACAGATACGCAGTATTTT. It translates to CASSSSTTDTQYF. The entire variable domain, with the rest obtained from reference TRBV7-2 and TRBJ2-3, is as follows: GAGVSQSPSNKVTEKGKDVELRCDPISGHTALYWYRQSLGQGLEFLIYFQGNSAPDKSGLPSDRFSAERTGGSVSTLTIQRTQQEDSAVYLCASSSSTTDTQYFGPGTRLTVL.

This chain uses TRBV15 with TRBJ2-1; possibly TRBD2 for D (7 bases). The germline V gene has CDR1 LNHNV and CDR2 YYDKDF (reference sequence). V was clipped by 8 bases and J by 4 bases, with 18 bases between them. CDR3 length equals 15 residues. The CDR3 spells CATAGASGTYNEQFF. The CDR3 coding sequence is TGTGCCACCGCAGGGGCCAGCGGGACTTACAATGAGCAGTTCTTC.

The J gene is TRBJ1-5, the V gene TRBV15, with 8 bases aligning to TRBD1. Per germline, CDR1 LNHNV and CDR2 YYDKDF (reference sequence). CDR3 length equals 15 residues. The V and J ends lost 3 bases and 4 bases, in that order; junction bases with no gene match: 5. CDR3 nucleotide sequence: TGTGCCACCAGCAGGAAAACAGGGGGGAATCAGCCCCAGCATTTT. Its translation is CATSRKTGGNQPQHF. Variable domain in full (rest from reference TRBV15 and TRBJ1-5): DAMVIQNPRYQVTQFGKPVTLSCSQTLNHNVMYWYQQKSSQAPKLLFHYYDKDFNNEADTPDNFQSRRPNTSFCFLDIRSPGLGDTAMYLCATSRKTGGNQPQHFGDGTRLSIL.

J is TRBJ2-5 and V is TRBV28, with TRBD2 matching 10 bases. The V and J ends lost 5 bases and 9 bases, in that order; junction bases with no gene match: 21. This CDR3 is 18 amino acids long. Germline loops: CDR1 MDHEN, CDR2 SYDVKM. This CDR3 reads CASSPTLPGLARRVSQYF. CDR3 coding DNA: TGTGCCAGCAGTCCCACCCTCCCGGGACTAGCGAGGAGGGTCTCCCAGTACTTC. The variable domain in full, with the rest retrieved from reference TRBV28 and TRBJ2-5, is DVKVTQSSRYLVKRTGEKVFLECVQDMDHENMFWYRQDPGLGLRLIYFSYDVKMKEKGDIPEGYSVSREKKERFSLILESASTNQTSMYLCASSPTLPGLARRVSQYFGPGTRLLVL.

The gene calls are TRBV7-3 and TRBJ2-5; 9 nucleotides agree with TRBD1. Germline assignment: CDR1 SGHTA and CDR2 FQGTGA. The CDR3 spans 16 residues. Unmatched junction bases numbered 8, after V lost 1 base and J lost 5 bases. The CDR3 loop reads CASSLSTGTGRETQYF. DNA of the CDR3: TGTGCCAGCAGCTTAAGTACCGGGACAGGGCGGGAGACCCAGTACTTC. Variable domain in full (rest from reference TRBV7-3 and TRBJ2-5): GAGVSQTPSNKVTEKGKYVELRCDPISGHTALYWYRQSLGQGPEFLIYFQGTGAADDSGLPNDRFFAVRPEGSVSTLKIQRTERGDSAVYLCASSLSTGTGRETQYFGPGTRLLVL.

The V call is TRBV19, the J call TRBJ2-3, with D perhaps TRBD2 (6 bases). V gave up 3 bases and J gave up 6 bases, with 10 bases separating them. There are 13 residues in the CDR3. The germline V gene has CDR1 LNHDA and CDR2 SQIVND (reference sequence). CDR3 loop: CASSITGGDTQYF. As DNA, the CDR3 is TGTGCCAGTAGTATTACAGGAGGGGATACGCAGTATTTT.

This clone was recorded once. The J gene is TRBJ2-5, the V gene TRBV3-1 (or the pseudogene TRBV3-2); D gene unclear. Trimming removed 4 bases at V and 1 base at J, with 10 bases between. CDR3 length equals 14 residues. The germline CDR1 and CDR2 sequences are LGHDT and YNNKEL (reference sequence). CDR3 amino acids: CASSLQTTQETQYF. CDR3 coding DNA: TGTGCCAGCAGCCTACAGACGACCCAAGAGACCCAGTACTTC.

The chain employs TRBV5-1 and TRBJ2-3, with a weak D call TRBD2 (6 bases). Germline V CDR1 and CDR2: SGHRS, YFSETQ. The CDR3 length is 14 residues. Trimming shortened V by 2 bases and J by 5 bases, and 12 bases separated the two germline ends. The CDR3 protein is CASSLGGKGDTQYF. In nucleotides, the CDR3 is TGCGCCAGCAGCTTAGGCGGGAAGGGAGATACGCAGTATTTT. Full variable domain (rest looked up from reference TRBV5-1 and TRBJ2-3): KAGVTQTPRYLIKTRGQQVTLSCSPISGHRSVSWYQQTPGQGLQFLFEYFSETQRNKGNFPGRFSGRQFSNSRSEMNVSTLELGDSALYLCASSLGGKGDTQYFGPGTRLTVL.

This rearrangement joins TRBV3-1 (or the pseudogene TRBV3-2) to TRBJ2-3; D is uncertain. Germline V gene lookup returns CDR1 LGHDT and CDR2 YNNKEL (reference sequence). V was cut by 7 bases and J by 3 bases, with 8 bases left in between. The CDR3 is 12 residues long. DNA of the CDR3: TGTGCCAGCAAGGACGTGACAGATACGCAGTATTTT. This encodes CASKDVTDTQYF.

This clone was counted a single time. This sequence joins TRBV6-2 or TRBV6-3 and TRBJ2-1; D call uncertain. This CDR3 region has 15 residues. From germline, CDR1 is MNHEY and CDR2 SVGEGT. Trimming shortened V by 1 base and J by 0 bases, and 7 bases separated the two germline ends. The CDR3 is CASSYFVSSYNEQFF. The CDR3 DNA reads TGTGCCAGCAGTTACTTTGTGAGCTCCTACAATGAGCAGTTCTTC.

The DNA of the CDR3 is TGTGCCACCAGTAACCAGGGAACCGGGGAGCTGTTTTTT. It codes for CATSNQGTGELFF. The chain carries TRBV24-1 and TRBJ2-2; D possibly corresponds to TRBD1 (5 bases). The CDR3 has 13 amino acids. In germline, CDR1 is KGHDR, CDR2 SFDVKD. With 6 bases removed from V and 5 bases from J, the gap between germline ends came to 9 bases.

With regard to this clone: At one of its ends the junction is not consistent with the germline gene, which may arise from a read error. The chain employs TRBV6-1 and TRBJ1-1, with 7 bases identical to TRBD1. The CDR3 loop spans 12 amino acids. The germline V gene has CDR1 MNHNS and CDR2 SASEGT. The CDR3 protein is CASREGGSEAFF. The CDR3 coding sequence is TGTGCCAGCAGAGAAGGGGGCTCTGAAGCTTTCTTT.

This CDR3 reads CASSLANPTGTYEQYF. The CDR3 DNA follows: TGCGCCAGCAGCTTGGCTAACCCCACAGGGACCTACGAGCAGTACTTC. V usage is TRBV5-1 and J usage is TRBJ2-7, with TRBD1 as a possible D gene (6 bases). The CDR3 totals 16 residues. Trimming shortened V by 0 bases and J by 2 bases, and 15 bases separated the two germline ends. The V gene's germline CDR1 is SGHRS and CDR2 YFSETQ.

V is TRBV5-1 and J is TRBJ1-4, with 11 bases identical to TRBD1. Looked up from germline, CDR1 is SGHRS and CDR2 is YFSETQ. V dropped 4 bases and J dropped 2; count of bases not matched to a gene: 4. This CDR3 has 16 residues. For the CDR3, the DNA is TGCGCCAGCAGCCGAGGACAGGGGGCTACTAATGAAAAACTGTTTTTT. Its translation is CASSRGQGATNEKLFF.

This chain's CDR3 is CASSLGGRSYEQYF. The CDR3 nucleotides are TGCGCCAGCAGCTTGGGGGGGCGGTCCTACGAGCAGTACTTC. The chain carries TRBV5-1 and TRBJ2-7, with a tentative D call TRBD1 (6 bases). The germline V gene encodes CDR1 SGHRS and CDR2 YFSETQ. V lost 0 bases and J 1 base, leaving 8 bases between the germline ends. The CDR3 contains 14 residues.

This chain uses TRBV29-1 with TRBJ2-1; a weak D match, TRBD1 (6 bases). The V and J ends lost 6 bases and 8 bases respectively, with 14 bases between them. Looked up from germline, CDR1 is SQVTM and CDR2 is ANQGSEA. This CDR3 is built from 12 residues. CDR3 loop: CSVPDRFHEQFF. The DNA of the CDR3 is TGCAGCGTGCCCGACAGGTTCCATGAGCAGTTCTTC.

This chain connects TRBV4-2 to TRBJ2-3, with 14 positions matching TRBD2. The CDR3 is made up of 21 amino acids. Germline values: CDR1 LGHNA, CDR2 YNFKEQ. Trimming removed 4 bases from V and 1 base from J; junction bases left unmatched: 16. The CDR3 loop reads CASSLHKTGLAGGTRTDTQYF. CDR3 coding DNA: TGTGCCAGCAGCCTCCATAAGACAGGACTAGCGGGAGGAACCCGCACAGATACGCAGTATTTT.

The DNA of the CDR3 is TGTGCCTGGAGTATAGGGCGGGGGACTGAAGCTTTCTTT. Translating gives CAWSIGRGTEAFF. The chain joins TRBV30 to TRBJ1-1; perhaps TRBD1 as D (5 bases). The V gene lost 2 bases and the J gene lost 5 bases, with 12 bases spanning the gap. This CDR3 has 13 amino acids. Germline lookup yields CDR1 GTSNPN and CDR2 SVGIG (reference sequence).

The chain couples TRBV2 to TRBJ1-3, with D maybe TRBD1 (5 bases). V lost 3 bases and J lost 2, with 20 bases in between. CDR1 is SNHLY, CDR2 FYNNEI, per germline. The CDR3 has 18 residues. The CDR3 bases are TGTGCCAGCAGTGAGCCCACCCCACGGGGGAAAGCTGGAAACACCATATATTTT. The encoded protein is CASSEPTPRGKAGNTIYF.

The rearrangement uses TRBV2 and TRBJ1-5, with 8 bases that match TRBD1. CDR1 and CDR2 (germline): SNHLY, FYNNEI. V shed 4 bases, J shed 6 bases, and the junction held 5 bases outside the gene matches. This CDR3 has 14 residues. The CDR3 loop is CASSAGQGGQPQHF. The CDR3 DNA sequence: TGTGCCAGCAGTGCTGGACAGGGTGGTCAGCCCCAGCATTTT. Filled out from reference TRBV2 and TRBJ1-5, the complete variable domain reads EPEVTQTPSHQVTQMGQEVILRCVPISNHLYFYWYRQILGQKVEFLVSFYNNEISEKSEIFDDQFSVERPDGSNFTLKIRSTKLEDSAMYFCASSAGQGGQPQHFGDGTRLSIL.

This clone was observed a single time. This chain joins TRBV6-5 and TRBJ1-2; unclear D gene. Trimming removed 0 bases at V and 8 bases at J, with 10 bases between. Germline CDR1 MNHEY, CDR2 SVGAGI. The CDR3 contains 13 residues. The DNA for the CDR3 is TGTGCCAGCAGTTACTCGGGCGGTGGGGGCTACACCTTC. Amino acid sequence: CASSYSGGGGYTF.

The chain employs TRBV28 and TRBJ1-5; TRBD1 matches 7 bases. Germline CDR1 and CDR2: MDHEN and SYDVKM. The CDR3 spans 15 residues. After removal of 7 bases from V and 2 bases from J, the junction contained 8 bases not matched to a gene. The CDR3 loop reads CASTNLGQGNQPQHF. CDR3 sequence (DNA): TGTGCCAGCACCAACTTAGGACAGGGCAATCAGCCCCAGCATTTT.

This CDR3 reads CASQATGGGYTF. Here the CDR3 DNA reads TGTGCCAGCCAAGCGACAGGGGGAGGCTACACCTTC. The rearrangement joins TRBV2 to TRBJ1-2; 9 positions agree with TRBD1. This CDR3 comprises 12 residues. The germline V gene has CDR1 SNHLY and CDR2 FYNNEI. J gave up 8 bases and V 8 bases, and 6 bases lay outside the gene matches.

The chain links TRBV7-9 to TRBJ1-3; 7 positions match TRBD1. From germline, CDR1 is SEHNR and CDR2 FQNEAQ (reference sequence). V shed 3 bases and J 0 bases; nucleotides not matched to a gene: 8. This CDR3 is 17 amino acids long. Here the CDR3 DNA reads TGTGCCAGCAGCTTGGGGAACGGACAGGACTCTGGAAACACCATATATTTT. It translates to CASSLGNGQDSGNTIYF.

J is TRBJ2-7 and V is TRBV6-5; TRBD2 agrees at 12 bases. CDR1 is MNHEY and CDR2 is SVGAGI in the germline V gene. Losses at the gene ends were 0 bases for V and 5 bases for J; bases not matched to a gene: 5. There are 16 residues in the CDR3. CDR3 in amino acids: CASSYSALAGGNEQYF. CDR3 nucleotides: TGTGCCAGCAGTTACTCGGCCCTAGCGGGAGGGAACGAGCAGTACTTC.

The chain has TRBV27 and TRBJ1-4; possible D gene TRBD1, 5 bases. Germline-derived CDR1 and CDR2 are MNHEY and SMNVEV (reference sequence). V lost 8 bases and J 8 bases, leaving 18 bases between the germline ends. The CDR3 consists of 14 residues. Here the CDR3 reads CASGKPGLGEKLFF. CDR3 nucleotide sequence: TGTGCCAGCGGAAAGCCAGGGCTCGGGGAAAAACTGTTTTTT.